This T cell receptor (beta chain) was found in a study of blood T cell repertoires in COVID-19. Cohorts were assigned according to the clinical history that participants reported. This clone was seen just once. Clones were sequenced by immunoSEQ multiplex PCR, and TCRdb holds only the in-frame ones, with some missing. The repertoire holds about 150,000 clones, with roughly 87% as singletons. Sample: PBMCs or T cells enriched from blood (not recorded which). The TCR sequence derives from a woman in her forties who had been exposed to COVID-19.

The CDR3 bases are TGTGCCAGTAGTATAGCCGGGACAGACTACGAGCAGTACTTC. It specifies CASSIAGTDYEQYF. This chain uses TRBV19 with TRBJ2-7; 7 nucleotides line up with TRBD1. This CDR3 region has 14 residues. The J segment lost 3 bases and the V segment lost 1 base, leaving 3 bases of the junction unmatched. Germline CDR1 reads LNHDA; CDR2 reads SQIVND (reference sequence).